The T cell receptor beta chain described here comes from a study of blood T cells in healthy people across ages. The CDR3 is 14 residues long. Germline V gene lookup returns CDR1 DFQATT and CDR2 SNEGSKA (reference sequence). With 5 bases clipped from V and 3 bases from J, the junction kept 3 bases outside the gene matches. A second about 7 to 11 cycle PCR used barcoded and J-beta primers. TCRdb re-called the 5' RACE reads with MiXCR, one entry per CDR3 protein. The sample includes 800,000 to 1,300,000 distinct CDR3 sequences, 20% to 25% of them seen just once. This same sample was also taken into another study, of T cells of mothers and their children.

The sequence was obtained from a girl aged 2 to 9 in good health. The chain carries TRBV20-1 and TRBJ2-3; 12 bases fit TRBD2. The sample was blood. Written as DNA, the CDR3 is TGCAGTGCTTTCACTAGCGGGGGGACAGATACGCAGTATTTT. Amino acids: CSAFTSGGTDTQYF.